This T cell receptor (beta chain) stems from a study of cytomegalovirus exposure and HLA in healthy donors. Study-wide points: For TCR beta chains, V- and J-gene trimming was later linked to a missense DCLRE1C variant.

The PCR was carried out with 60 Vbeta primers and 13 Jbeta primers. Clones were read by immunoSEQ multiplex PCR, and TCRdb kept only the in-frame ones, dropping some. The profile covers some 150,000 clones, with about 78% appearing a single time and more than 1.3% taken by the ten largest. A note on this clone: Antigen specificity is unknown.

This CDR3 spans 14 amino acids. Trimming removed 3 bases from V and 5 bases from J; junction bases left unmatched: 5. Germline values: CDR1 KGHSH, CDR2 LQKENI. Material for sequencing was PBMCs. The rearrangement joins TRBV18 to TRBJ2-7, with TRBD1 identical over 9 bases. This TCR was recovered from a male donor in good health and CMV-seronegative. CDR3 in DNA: TGTGCCAGCTCACCGACAGGGGGTGACGACGAGCAGTACTTC. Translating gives CASSPTGGDDEQYF.